The 22 T cell receptor beta chains below were found in one sample sequenced in a study of OX40 agonist ivuxolimab in advanced cancers. Some clones are missing from TCRdb's copy, which holds only in-frame ones; the method was immunoSEQ multiplex PCR. The sample lists about 82,000 clones, around 89% occurring once. The source material was CD4+ or CD8+ T cells sorted from blood, sampled in a trial of the OX40 agonist ivuxolimab. The receptors were sampled from an adult with an advanced solid tumor such as melanoma, head and neck, liver or kidney cancer.

This rearrangement joins TRBV7-9 to TRBJ2-2; D remains ambiguous. Germline V gene data show CDR1 as SEHNR and CDR2 as FQNEAQ (reference sequence). The CDR3 is 13 amino acids. V was shortened by 6 bases and J by 6 bases, with 11 bases between the two germline ends. The CDR3 reads CASSSFVAGELFF. CDR3 DNA: TGTGCCAGCAGTTCTTTCGTCGCCGGGGAGCTGTTTTTT.

The genes are TRBV12-1 and TRBJ2-3; the table gives TRBD2 as D, unverified against the DNA. TRBV12-1 is a documented pseudogene. The CDR3 spans 15 residues. Here the CDR3 DNA reads TGTGCCAGCAGCTTGGGCGGGAGGGACGCAGATACGCAGTATTTT. It translates to CASSLGGRDADTQYF.

This rearrangement joins TRBV6-1 to TRBJ2-1; D is perhaps TRBD2 (5 bases). The CDR3 extends over 14 amino acids. From germline, CDR1 is MNHNS and CDR2 SASEGT. The V end was cut by 2 bases, the J end by 0 bases, with 5 bases between. For the CDR3, the DNA is TGTGCCAGCAGTGAAAGCGGCTCCTACAATGAGCAGTTCTTC. Its translation is CASSESGSYNEQFF.

The V and J genes are TRBV27 and TRBJ2-7, with TRBD2 identical over 13 bases. The germline V gene has CDR1 MNHEY and CDR2 SMNVEV (reference sequence). J gave up 6 bases and V 5 bases, and 10 bases lay outside the gene matches. This CDR3 region has 16 residues. The CDR3 here is CASSVLLAGGPSEQYF. Written as DNA, the CDR3 is TGTGCCAGCAGTGTCCTACTAGCGGGAGGGCCAAGCGAGCAGTACTTC.

The chain links TRBV5-6 to TRBJ2-7; D is uncertain. The germline gives CDR1 SGHDT, CDR2 YYEEEE. V lost 2 bases, J lost 0 bases, and 9 bases lay in between. The CDR3 has 14 residues. The chain's CDR3 is CASSLSGISYEQYF. The CDR3 DNA reads as TGTGCCAGCAGCTTATCCGGAATCTCCTACGAGCAGTACTTC.

The chain couples TRBV28 to TRBJ1-5; 7 nucleotides line up with TRBD1. CDR1 and CDR2 from the germline V gene are MDHEN and SYDVKM. V shed 6 bases and J 0 bases; nucleotides not matched to a gene: 2. This CDR3 comprises 14 residues. Here the CDR3 reads CASRGTVSNQPQHF. CDR3 in DNA: TGTGCCAGCAGGGGGACAGTTAGCAATCAGCCCCAGCATTTT.

This clone occurred once. The CDR3, as DNA: TGCGCCAGCAGCGGAGGACAGGGGCACACAGATACGCAGTATTTT. Translating gives CASSGGQGHTDTQYF. V is TRBV5-1 and J is TRBJ2-3; TRBD1 aligns across 9 bases. Germline CDR1 is SGHRS and CDR2 is YFSETQ. The CDR3 loop spans 15 amino acids. Trimming removed 4 bases from V and 2 bases from J; junction bases left unmatched: 5.

V and J are TRBV16 and TRBJ1-5; unclear D gene. Trimming left V 2 bases short and J 3 bases short, with 5 bases between. Germline values: CDR1 KGHSY, CDR2 FQNENV. CDR3 length equals 13 residues. The chain's CDR3 is CASSQGNNQPQHF. CDR3 coding DNA: TGTGCCAGCAGCCAAGGGAACAATCAGCCCCAGCATTTT.

J is TRBJ1-1 and V is TRBV28; possibly TRBD1 for D (5 bases). The CDR3 loop spans 15 amino acids. V lost 3 bases to trimming and J lost 4 bases, with 15 bases between them. Looked up from germline, CDR1 is MDHEN and CDR2 is SYDVKM. The CDR3 reads CASSLTPGLPTEAFF. The CDR3 bases are TGTGCCAGCAGTTTGACACCAGGGTTGCCCACTGAAGCTTTCTTT. The whole variable domain, filled in from reference TRBV28 and TRBJ1-1, reads DVKVTQSSRYLVKRTGEKVFLECVQDMDHENMFWYRQDPGLGLRLIYFSYDVKMKEKGDIPEGYSVSREKKERFSLILESASTNQTSMYLCASSLTPGLPTEAFFGQGTRLTVV.

The rearrangement links TRBV5-6 to TRBJ2-2; D tentatively fits TRBD1 or TRBD2 (5 bases each). CDR1 SGHDT and CDR2 YYEEEE come from the germline V gene. The CDR3 is made up of 12 amino acids. V was shortened by 3 bases and J by 5 bases, with 5 bases between the two germline ends. The CDR3 protein is CASSWGTGELFF. CDR3 nucleotides: TGTGCCAGCAGCTGGGGGACCGGGGAGCTGTTTTTT.

The rearrangement uses TRBV6-5 and TRBJ2-3, with 7 bases fitting TRBD2. Germline trimming cut 5 bases from V and 5 bases from J; bases unmatched to any gene: 7. The CDR3 is 14 amino acids. Germline V lookup: CDR1 MNHEY, CDR2 SVGAGI. The CDR3 DNA sequence: TGTGCCAGCAGTAGTCCTAGCGGAAGAGATACGCAGTATTTT. As protein: CASSSPSGRDTQYF.

The chain recombines TRBV27 with TRBJ2-7; 8 bases map to TRBD2. The length of the CDR3 is 14 residues. V lost 2 bases and J lost 1; bases outside the gene matches: 1. Germline V lookup: CDR1 MNHEY, CDR2 SMNVEV (reference sequence). The chain's CDR3 is CASSLTSGSYEQYF. CDR3 coding DNA: TGTGCCAGCAGTTTAACTAGCGGTTCCTACGAGCAGTACTTC.

The chain combines TRBV6-5 with TRBJ1-1; D is unresolved. The CDR3 spans 14 residues. Deletions cut 1 base from V and 4 bases from J, with 10 bases between. CDR1 is MNHEY, CDR2 SVGAGI, per germline. The CDR3 region has the DNA TGTGCCAGCAGTTACTTTGGGGTGGGCACTGAAGCTTTCTTT. Translated: CASSYFGVGTEAFF.

The J gene is TRBJ1-1, the V gene TRBV5-5, with a tentative D call TRBD1 (6 bases). V lost 3 bases and J 6 bases, leaving 12 bases between the germline ends. CDR1 and CDR2 from the germline V gene are SGHKS and YYEKEE (reference sequence). The CDR3 is 13 amino acids. CDR3 residues: CASSWVGGSEAFF. The CDR3, as DNA: TGTGCCAGCAGCTGGGTTGGGGGCTCTGAAGCTTTCTTT.

The chain is built from TRBV27 and TRBJ2-7; D is undetermined. This CDR3 has 11 residues. Germline V lookup: CDR1 MNHEY, CDR2 SMNVEV (reference sequence). V was shortened by 4 bases and J by 4 bases, with 5 bases between the two germline ends. The DNA for the CDR3 is TGTGCCAGCAGTTCTTTATACGAGCAGTACTTC. This sequence encodes CASSSLYEQYF.

This chain joins TRBV28 and TRBJ1-4, with D unresolved. Trimming took off 5 bases at V and 8 bases at J, with 15 bases between the two ends. The CDR3 loop spans 14 amino acids. In germline, CDR1 is MDHEN, CDR2 SYDVKM. CDR3 region: CASSITPRREKLFF. The CDR3 nucleotides read TGTGCCAGCAGTATCACACCCCGGCGGGAAAAACTGTTTTTT.

The chain carries TRBV6-6 and TRBJ2-1; D gene ambiguous. This CDR3 region has 16 residues. Trimming removed 2 bases at V and 0 bases at J, with 11 bases between. Germline assignment: CDR1 MNHNY and CDR2 SVGAGI (reference sequence). This CDR3 reads CASSYPDGSSYNEQFF. In DNA, the CDR3 is TGTGCCAGCAGTTACCCGGACGGTAGCTCCTACAATGAGCAGTTCTTC.

The rearrangement joins TRBV4-1 to TRBJ2-7; no firm D call. Trimming took 1 base from V and 0 from J, leaving 7 bases between them. Germline assignment: CDR1 MGHRA and CDR2 YSYEKL. The CDR3 loop spans 14 amino acids. CDR3 sequence: CASSQGASSYEQYF. The DNA for the CDR3 is TGCGCCAGCAGCCAAGGTGCGAGCTCCTACGAGCAGTACTTC.

V usage is TRBV15 and J usage is TRBJ2-7; D is undetermined. Trimming stripped 3 bases from V and 3 bases from J, with 6 bases between. The CDR3 consists of 12 residues. CDR1 is LNHNV, CDR2 YYDKDF, per germline (reference sequence). CDR3 residues: CATSSRSYEQYF. The CDR3 DNA reads TGTGCCACCAGCAGTAGGAGCTACGAGCAGTACTTC.

This chain connects TRBV5-4 to TRBJ1-1; D remains ambiguous. Germline V gives CDR1 SGHNT, CDR2 YYREEE (reference sequence). The CDR3 consists of 16 residues. V was trimmed by 4 bases and J by 3 bases, leaving 19 bases between them. For the CDR3, the DNA is TGTGCCAGCAGCGTGGGAGGAGGAGGAAGGTACACTGAAGCTTTCTTT. Translating gives CASSVGGGGRYTEAFF.

The chain couples TRBV5-1 to TRBJ2-2; 7 positions match TRBD1. The CDR3 spans 14 residues. Germline CDR1 and CDR2: SGHRS and YFSETQ. Germline trimming cut 2 bases from V and 7 bases from J; bases unmatched to any gene: 5. The DNA for the CDR3 is TGCGCCAGCAGCTTAACAGGGGATAACGGGGAGCTGTTTTTT. Its protein is CASSLTGDNGELFF.

V and J are TRBV2 and TRBJ2-1; the match to TRBD2 covers 12 bases. This CDR3 is 16 amino acids long. Trimming cost V 3 bases and J 4 bases; bases outside gene matches: 4. CDR1 SNHLY and CDR2 FYNNEI come from the germline V gene. The CDR3 DNA follows: TGTGCCAGCAGTGATGTCCTAGCGGGAGGGTACAATGAGCAGTTCTTC. This translates into CASSDVLAGGYNEQFF.